Following are 26 T cell receptor beta chains from one sample sequenced in a study of immune cell composition in non-small cell lung cancer. Measured with immunoSEQ multiplex PCR; TCRdb has only the in-frame clones, and not every one. The sample records approximately 1,500 clones, approximately 70% being singletons. The sequenced sample was lung tumor tissue. These receptors were taken from a human donor with non-small cell lung cancer.

V and J are TRBV28 and TRBJ1-6, with D unclear. Germline V gene lookup returns CDR1 MDHEN and CDR2 SYDVKM. V was pared by 6 bases and J by 4 bases, with 10 bases between. CDR3 length: 14 residues. In DNA form, the CDR3 reads TGTGCCAGCAGGCGTTACGGGTATAATTCACCCCTCCACTTT. Encoded protein: CASRRYGYNSPLHF.

The V call is TRBV11-2, the J call TRBJ1-2, with D unclear. CDR3 length equals 13 residues. Trimming left V 0 bases short and J 8 bases short, with 10 bases between. The V gene's germline CDR1 is SGHAT and CDR2 FQNNGV. CDR3 in DNA: TGTGCCAGCAGCTTAGACGGGGTAGGAGGCTACACCTTC. Protein product: CASSLDGVGGYTF.

The chain couples TRBV7-2 to TRBJ2-3, with TRBD2 matching over 11 bases. There are 18 residues in the CDR3. V lost 1 base, J lost 0 bases, and 6 bases stayed unmatched. Germline assignment: CDR1 SGHTA and CDR2 FQGNSA. The CDR3, as DNA: TGTGCCAGCAGCTTAGAAGCTAGCGGGGGGACTAGCACAGATACGCAGTATTTT. Amino acid sequence: CASSLEASGGTSTDTQYF.

The J gene is TRBJ2-1, the V gene TRBV19, with 7 bases aligning to TRBD2. CDR1 and CDR2 (germline): LNHDA, SQIVND (reference sequence). Unmatched junction bases numbered 12, after V lost 6 bases and J lost 4 bases. The CDR3 runs 16 residues. CDR3: CASRVVAGEKYNEQFF. CDR3 sequence (DNA): TGTGCCAGTAGGGTTGTGGCGGGAGAGAAATACAATGAGCAGTTCTTC.

The CDR3 DNA sequence: TGCGCCAGCAGCCAAATCAGGGGGCTTGAAGCTTTCTTT. Translation: CASSQIRGLEAFF. V gene TRBV4-3 combines with J gene TRBJ1-1; TRBD1 matches at 8 bases. Unmatched junction bases numbered 3, after V lost 2 bases and J lost 7 bases. The length of the CDR3 is 13 residues. CDR1 LGHNA and CDR2 YSLEER come from the germline V gene.

In regard to this clone: Other DNA sequences in the sample encode the same CDR3. The chain carries TRBV5-1 and TRBJ2-7; D remains unclear. Between the trimmed V and J ends, which lost 1 base and 0 bases, there was a span of 8 bases. The germline V gene encodes CDR1 SGHRS and CDR2 YFSETQ. The CDR3 covers 14 residues. The CDR3 protein is CASSLPASSYEQYF. In DNA form, the CDR3 reads TGCGCCAGCAGCTTGCCCGCGAGCTCCTACGAGCAGTACTTC.

The chain combines TRBV9 with TRBJ2-3, with TRBD2 identical over 7 bases. CDR3 size: 15 residues. The trim removed 4 bases at V and 3 bases at J, leaving 8 bases unmatched. Germline V gene data show CDR1 as SGDLS and CDR2 as YYNGEE. The CDR3 nucleotides read TGTGCCAGCAGCCTGGGGGGGATGGGGACAGATACGCAGTATTTT. It translates to CASSLGGMGTDTQYF.

The chain employs TRBV11-2 and TRBJ2-3; 8 bases align to TRBD1. There are 15 residues in the CDR3. Germline CDR1 is SGHAT and CDR2 is FQNNGV. The ends lost 2 bases at V and 2 bases at J; junction bases unmatched: 3. In nucleotides, the CDR3 is TGTGCCAGCAGCTTACAGGGGGCGGCCACAGATACGCAGTATTTT. Protein: CASSLQGAATDTQYF.

A single count supports this clone. V gene TRBV2 combines with J gene TRBJ2-1; D is perhaps TRBD2 (7 bases). This CDR3 is 14 amino acids long. V dropped 4 bases and J dropped 5 bases, with 12 bases sitting between them. Germline V gives CDR1 SNHLY, CDR2 FYNNEI. In DNA, the CDR3 is TGTGCCAGCAGTGGGGGGGGGACACACAATGAGCAGTTCTTC. Translating gives CASSGGGTHNEQFF.

Turning to this clone: At one boundary the junction diverges from the germline segment, which might be a read error. This sequence joins TRBV5-6 and TRBJ2-1; TRBD2 matches 10 bases. The germline V gene encodes CDR1 SGHDT and CDR2 YYEEEE. The length of the CDR3 is 15 residues. The CDR3 region is CAGSQRGGSYNEQFF. CDR3 nucleotide sequence: TGTGCCGGCAGCCAGCGGGGGGGCTCCTACAATGAGCAGTTCTTC.

This clone was found once. The chain links TRBV12-5 to TRBJ2-2; D gene ambiguous. Germline lookup yields CDR1 LGHNT and CDR2 FRNRAP. The CDR3 consists of 12 residues. V was clipped by 2 bases and J by 4 bases, with 2 bases between them. The CDR3 loop reads CASGLRTGELFF. For the CDR3, the DNA is TGTGCTAGTGGTTTGCGCACCGGGGAGCTGTTTTTT.

CDR3 nucleotide sequence: TGTGCCAGCAGACCGATAGAGGACAGGGGCTACAATGAGCAGTTCTTC. Amino acids: CASRPIEDRGYNEQFF. The rearrangement links TRBV2 to TRBJ2-1; TRBD1 matches 9 bases. The germline CDR1 and CDR2 sequences are SNHLY and FYNNEI. The J segment lost 3 bases and the V segment lost 6 bases, leaving 9 bases of the junction unmatched. The CDR3 consists of 16 residues.

This clone has more than one count but fewer than ten. The chain joins TRBV5-1 to TRBJ1-1; D remains ambiguous. Germline CDR1 SGHRS, CDR2 YFSETQ. CDR3 length: 13 amino acids. V was shortened by 1 base and J by 3 bases, with 7 bases between the two germline ends. The CDR3 protein is CASSLSADTEAFF. CDR3 nucleotide sequence: TGCGCCAGCAGCTTGTCGGCGGACACTGAAGCTTTCTTT.

V gene TRBV5-4 combines with J gene TRBJ2-7; TRBD1 agrees at 7 bases. The CDR3 is made up of 13 amino acids. Looked up from germline, CDR1 is SGHNT and CDR2 is YYREEE (reference sequence). With V trimmed by 3 bases and J by 3 bases, 3 bases remained unmatched. The CDR3 is CASSSTGSYEQYF. The DNA for the CDR3 is TGTGCCAGCAGCTCGACAGGGAGCTACGAGCAGTACTTC.

The rearrangement joins TRBV27 to TRBJ2-1; 7 nucleotides agree with TRBD2. The V segment lost 5 bases and the J segment 2 bases; nucleotides outside the gene matches: 6. There are 15 residues in the CDR3. The germline V gene has CDR1 MNHEY and CDR2 SMNVEV (reference sequence). The CDR3, as DNA: TGTGCCAGCAGTCTACCTGGGAGGGCCTACAATGAGCAGTTCTTC. Protein sequence: CASSLPGRAYNEQFF.

By sample fraction, this clone is large. The chain is built from TRBV5-1 and TRBJ1-6; D is unclear. Germline V gives CDR1 SGHRS, CDR2 YFSETQ. This CDR3 region has 13 residues. V was trimmed by 3 bases and J by 5 bases, leaving 6 bases between them. CDR3 protein: CASSWRDNSPLHF. CDR3 bases: TGCGCCAGCAGCTGGAGGGATAATTCACCCCTCCACTTT.

The chain joins TRBV2 to TRBJ2-2, with TRBD1 as a possible D gene (7 bases). Germline CDR1 reads SNHLY; CDR2 reads FYNNEI. The CDR3 totals 18 residues. Trimming left V 2 bases short and J 4 bases short, with 20 bases between. CDR3: CASSELRPGGGVTGELFF. The CDR3 DNA is TGTGCCAGCAGTGAATTGAGACCTGGAGGGGGCGTCACCGGGGAGCTGTTTTTT. Full variable domain (rest looked up from reference TRBV2 and TRBJ2-2): EPEVTQTPSHQVTQMGQEVILRCVPISNHLYFYWYRQILGQKVEFLVSFYNNEISEKSEIFDDQFSVERPDGSNFTLKIRSTKLEDSAMYFCASSELRPGGGVTGELFFGEGSRLTVL.

The V and J genes are TRBV19 and TRBJ1-1; perhaps TRBD1 as D (6 bases). Germline-derived CDR1 and CDR2 are LNHDA and SQIVND (reference sequence). This CDR3 spans 16 amino acids. Trimming cost V 6 bases and J 1 base, with 18 bases left between them. The DNA for the CDR3 is TGTGCCAGTAGCTTCAATCAGGGACACAAGAACACTGAAGCTTTCTTT. Its translation is CASSFNQGHKNTEAFF.

This clone was recorded only once. This sequence joins TRBV10-2 and TRBJ2-5; 8 bases agree with TRBD2. Germline CDR1 reads WSHSY; CDR2 reads SAAADI. The CDR3 extends over 15 amino acids. J gave up 2 bases and V 6 bases, and 8 bases lay outside the gene matches. CDR3 coding DNA: TGCGCCAGCAGCCGTGTTAGCGGGGCTCAAGAGACCCAGTACTTC. It specifies CASSRVSGAQETQYF.

This chain uses TRBV29-1 with TRBJ1-2; 9 bases map to TRBD1. The V and J ends lost 3 bases and 4 bases, in that order; junction bases with no gene match: 9. This CDR3 has 15 amino acids. Germline CDR1 reads SQVTM; CDR2 reads ANQGSEA. The CDR3 sequence is CSVETGGIGGYGYTF. CDR3 DNA sequence: TGCAGCGTTGAGACAGGGGGAATAGGAGGCTATGGCTACACCTTC.

The chain couples TRBV5-1 to TRBJ1-4; no clear D gene. CDR3 length: 14 amino acids. The V end lost 3 bases, the J end lost 3 bases, and 9 bases lay between the germline ends. Germline values: CDR1 SGHRS, CDR2 YFSETQ. CDR3: CASSSGSANEKLFF. DNA for the CDR3: TGCGCCAGCAGCTCGGGGTCAGCTAATGAAAAACTGTTTTTT.

This clone was counted once. The rearrangement joins TRBV4-3 to TRBJ2-1; 10 bases fit TRBD1. The CDR3 is 16 amino acids. V shed 1 base, J shed 8 bases, and the junction held 8 bases outside the gene matches. Per germline, CDR1 LGHNA and CDR2 YSLEER. The CDR3 spells CASSQGRRQGADEQFF. The DNA for the CDR3 is TGCGCCAGCAGCCAAGGCCGGCGACAGGGGGCCGATGAGCAGTTCTTC.

The chain has TRBV28 and TRBJ1-2; 12 bases agree with TRBD1. Germline CDR1 MDHEN, CDR2 SYDVKM. Trimming at V came to 3 bases and at J to 8 bases, leaving 10 bases not matched to a gene. This CDR3 contains 16 residues. CDR3 loop: CASSFLRDRGPRGYTF. In nucleotides, the CDR3 is TGTGCCAGCAGTTTTCTTAGGGACAGGGGGCCGCGAGGCTACACCTTC.

The rearrangement joins TRBV10-1 to TRBJ2-7, with 7 bases identical to TRBD2. Trimming cost V 2 bases and J 7 bases; bases outside gene matches: 23. Germline assignment: CDR1 WNHNN and CDR2 SYGVQD (reference sequence). This CDR3 spans 19 amino acids. CDR3 DNA: TGCGCCAGCAGTGAGCCGAAGGGTATAGCGGGTCCTTTCACGGGGGAGCAGTACTTC. This gives the protein CASSEPKGIAGPFTGEQYF.

The chain joins TRBV29-1 to TRBJ2-1, with 9 bases aligning to TRBD1. J lost 3 bases, V lost 6 bases, and 12 bases had no gene match. Germline V gives CDR1 SQVTM, CDR2 ANQGSEA. The CDR3 is 16 residues long. CDR3 protein: CSVYPGQGKNYNEQFF. CDR3 bases: TGCAGCGTATATCCGGGACAGGGAAAAAACTACAATGAGCAGTTCTTC.

The chain is built from TRBV5-4 and TRBJ2-2; a weak D match, TRBD2 (7 bases). The germline V gene has CDR1 SGHNT and CDR2 YYREEE (reference sequence). V lost 4 bases to trimming and J lost 3 bases, with 10 bases between them. The CDR3 covers 14 residues. The CDR3, as DNA: TGTGCCAGCAGCCGGGGGGCAGACACCGGGGAGCTGTTTTTT. Amino acids: CASSRGADTGELFF.